A single T cell receptor beta chain is shown here with its context. The target of this receptor is not known. Base qualities are missing; no much larger clone stands one base away. This specimen comes from a study of CD8 T cells in Susac syndrome (dated by TCRdb to between 2018 and 2021). With respect to the entire study: Among the Susac syndrome patients who were sequenced, clinically active disease was present in about 6 and clinical remission was observed in roughly eight. At blood withdrawal, Susac syndrome patients were either therapy-naive, taking corticosteroids (in some cases with IVIg as well), or taking IVIg alone. Repertoire sequencing was used to test whether CD8+ T cell activation and differentiation in Susac syndrome was antigen driven. Broad study findings and their caveats: The number of individuals in the TCR sequencing and HLA analysis was recognized as being relatively small. In the CD4+ T cell repertoire of Susac syndrome patients, clonal expansion was not detected.

RNA was extracted using the RNeasy kit, and about 0.45 to 1 microgram was reverse transcribed with random hexamers. TCR beta CDR3 regions were amplified with the immunoSEQ multiplex PCR assay covering 54 Vbeta and 13 Jbeta segments. To correct PCR amplification bias, a synthetic template baseline was used for both primer optimization and computational correction. Concerning the study's data processing: Reads were annotated to V, D and J genes according to IMGT and were analyzed with immunoSEQ Analyzer, with only productive sequences retained. Clonality was calculated as one minus the Shannon entropy normalized by log2 of the number of productive unique sequences. For each patient and control, public and private clones were evaluated within the 100 most prevalent clones. Susac-specific clones were defined as absent from healthy and MS cohorts, about 1,100 published viral clones and other ImmuneACCESS disease sequences. TCRdb handled the public reads itself, with Q25 trimming in fastp and clone calling in MiXCR, and kept productive beta chains. Each entry is one CDR3 protein sequence, shown with its most common DNA and genes. TCRdb's processing, not the authors', yielded these V and J calls. For this sample there are about 190,000 distinct CDR3 sequences; roughly nine tenths appear just once. Of the sample, 0.085% to 0.09% falls within the top ten clones.

High-throughput TCR beta sequencing profiled peripheral blood CD8+ and CD4+ T cells from healthy donors, Susac syndrome patients and multiple sclerosis patients. The Susac syndrome patients fulfilled recently defined diagnostic criteria for either definite or probable disease. CD8+ TEMRA cells were enriched by FACS, while bulk CD8+ and CD4+ T cells were purified by magnetic negative isolation. Blood was collected in EDTA tubes and processed within 24 hours, with PBMCs isolated through density gradient centrifugation. PBMCs destined for TCR sequencing were cryopreserved in liquid nitrogen and later thawed in a 37 °C water bath. The sorted or isolated CD4+, CD8+ and CD8+ TEMRA cells had a purity of 90% or higher. The sample was CD4+ T cells from PBMCs. The sequence came from a human donor with Susac syndrome.

The sequence in DNA is TGTGCCAGCTCCTCCCATTGGCAGGGAGGCACAGATACGCAGTATTTT. Its protein reads: CASSSHWQGGTDTQYF. This sequence uses TRBV25-1 and TRBJ2-3; the D gene is tentatively TRBD1 or TRBD2, each matching 5 bases. Reading from cysteine to phenylalanine, the CDR3 counts 16 amino acids. Only the CDR3 part of the read is kept: 48 bases, read in frame from the first base. V lost 8 bases and J lost 1 base; the stretch between them is 19 bases long. For CDR1 and CDR2, the germline V gene lists MGHDK and SYGVNS.